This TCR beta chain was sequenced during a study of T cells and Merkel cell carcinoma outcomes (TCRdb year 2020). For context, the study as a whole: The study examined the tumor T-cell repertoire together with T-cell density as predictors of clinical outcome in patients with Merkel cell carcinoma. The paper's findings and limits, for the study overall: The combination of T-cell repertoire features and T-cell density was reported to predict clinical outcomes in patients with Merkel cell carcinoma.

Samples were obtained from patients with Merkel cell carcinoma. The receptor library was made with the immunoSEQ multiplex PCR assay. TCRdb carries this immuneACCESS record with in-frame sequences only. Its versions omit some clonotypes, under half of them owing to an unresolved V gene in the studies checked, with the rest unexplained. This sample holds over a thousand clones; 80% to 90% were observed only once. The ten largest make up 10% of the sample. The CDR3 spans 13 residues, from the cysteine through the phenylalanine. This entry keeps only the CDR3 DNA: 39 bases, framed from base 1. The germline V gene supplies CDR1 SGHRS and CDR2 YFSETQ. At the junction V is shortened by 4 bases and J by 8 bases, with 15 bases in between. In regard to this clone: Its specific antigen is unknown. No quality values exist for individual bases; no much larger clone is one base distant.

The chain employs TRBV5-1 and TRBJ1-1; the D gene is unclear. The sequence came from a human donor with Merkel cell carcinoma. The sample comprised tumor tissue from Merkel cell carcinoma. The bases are TGCGCCAGCAGCCCGGGAGGGCACCAGGAAGCTTTCTTT. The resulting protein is CASSPGGHQEAFF. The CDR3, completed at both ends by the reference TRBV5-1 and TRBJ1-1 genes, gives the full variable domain KAGVTQTPRYLIKTRGQQVTLSCSPISGHRSVSWYQQTPGQGLQFLFEYFSETQRNKGNFPGRFSGRQFSNSRSEMNVSTLELGDSALYLCASSPGGHQEAFFGQGTRLTVV.